This T cell receptor beta chain was recorded in a study of blood T cell repertoires in COVID-19. The data were produced by immunoSEQ multiplex PCR, yet TCRdb's version contains in-frame clones alone and is incomplete. The sample lists more than 95,000 clones; about nine tenths were seen once. In germline, CDR1 is MNHEY, CDR2 SVGEGT. V was trimmed by 4 bases and J by 0 bases, leaving 16 bases between them. The CDR3 extends over 17 amino acids. The chain uses TRBV6-2 or TRBV6-3 and TRBJ1-5; D uncertain. This clonotype was obtained from a human donor with active COVID-19. The donor label of this sample is uncertain. The sample consisted of peripheral blood. The CDR3 nucleotides are TGTGCCAGCAGTTCCCTGCGGTTCGGGTATAGCAATCAGCCCCAGCATTTT. Protein product: CASSSLRFGYSNQPQHF.